This TCR beta chain was obtained from a study of blood T cell repertoires in COVID-19. The CDR3 sequence is 17 residues long. Germline trimming cut 0 bases from V and 7 bases from J; bases unmatched to any gene: 13. The germline gives CDR1 SGDLS, CDR2 YYNGEE. In the original workflow: By means of reference gene primer amplification, nucleated cell counts were estimated. Here immunoSEQ multiplex PCR was the method, and the copy in TCRdb shows in-frame clones only, minus some. V, J and clone size derive from that table, while D and trimming were established from the DNA sequence. The sample lists approximately 74,000 clones; approximately 78% were seen once.

Material: peripheral blood. The clonotype originates from a woman of 80 years or more with active or convalescent COVID-19. The chain couples TRBV9 to TRBJ1-3; 7 nucleotides agree with TRBD1. In DNA form, the CDR3 reads TGTGCCAGCAGCGTAGCTTTTGGGCTCTCAGGGGGGAACACCATATATTTT. Its translation is CASSVAFGLSGGNTIYF.